Presented here are 4 T cell receptor beta chains from one specimen sequenced in a study of blood T cell repertoires in COVID-19. Assay used: immunoSEQ multiplex PCR; TCRdb lists only in-frame clones, some missing. The sample lists a few hundred thousand clones, 87% occurring once. The sequenced sample consisted of peripheral blood. The receptor source for this set is a man aged 18-30 years with active or convalescent COVID-19.

This clone was counted once. The chain couples TRBV28 to TRBJ2-7; 7 bases map to TRBD2. The CDR3 has 13 residues. The germline V gene encodes CDR1 MDHEN and CDR2 SYDVKM. V was clipped by 8 bases and J by 2 bases; unmatched bases: 6. CDR3 residues: CASSRTRAYEQYF. The DNA of the CDR3 is TGTGCCAGCTCAAGGACTAGAGCCTACGAGCAGTACTTC.

The CDR3 reads CASSLDWFSGNTIYF. CDR3 nucleotide sequence: TGCGCCAGCAGCTTGGACTGGTTCTCTGGAAACACCATATATTTT. The chain links TRBV5-1 to TRBJ1-3; no definite D call. V was shortened by 0 bases and J by 0 bases, with 7 bases between the two germline ends. The germline V gene encodes CDR1 SGHRS and CDR2 YFSETQ. This CDR3 is 15 amino acids long. The variable domain in full, with the rest retrieved from reference TRBV5-1 and TRBJ1-3, is KAGVTQTPRYLIKTRGQQVTLSCSPISGHRSVSWYQQTPGQGLQFLFEYFSETQRNKGNFPGRFSGRQFSNSRSEMNVSTLELGDSALYLCASSLDWFSGNTIYFGEGSWLTVV.

The chain has TRBV27 and TRBJ1-6, with 9 bases matching TRBD1. In germline, CDR1 is MNHEY, CDR2 SMNVEV (reference sequence). The CDR3 runs to 15 residues. V gave up 4 bases and J gave up 10 bases; unmatched junction bases: 8. The CDR3 region has the DNA TGTGCCAGCAGTTCTGGGACAGGGATTTACTCACCCCTCCACTTT. Its translation is CASSSGTGIYSPLHF.

The rearrangement uses TRBV5-1 and TRBJ2-3, with TRBD2 as a possible D gene (5 bases). Germline V lookup: CDR1 SGHRS, CDR2 YFSETQ. CDR3 size: 14 residues. Deletions cut 1 base from V and 8 bases from J, with 14 bases between. CDR3 bases: TGCGCCAGCAGCTTGAGCGTGCGGGCCGTTACGCAGTATTTT. Protein: CASSLSVRAVTQYF.